Shown below are 17 T cell receptor beta chains from a single sample sequenced in a study of blood T cell repertoires in COVID-19 (dated by TCRdb to 2020 to 2022). The library was produced with the immunoSEQ multiplex PCR assay. The table was pulled from immuneACCESS by TCRdb, which kept in-frame rearrangements only. Such tables lose some clones; where checked, under half of the loss comes from unresolved V genes, and the rest has no known cause. The sample table holds over 200,000 clones, of which approximately 84% were seen once. The ten largest clonotypes hold roughly 11% of the sample. The material sequenced was peripheral blood. These receptors all stem from a man between 45 and 60 years old with COVID-19, enrolled during active disease.

This clone was seen a single time. The rearrangement joins TRBV12-3 or TRBV12-4 to TRBJ1-2; D is uncertain. V shed 5 bases and J shed 4 bases, with 5 bases lying between them. This CDR3 spans 11 amino acids. In nucleotides, the CDR3 is TGTGCCAGCAGTAATAGCTATGGCTACACCTTC. The encoded protein is CASSNSYGYTF.

V and J are TRBV6-4 and TRBJ2-2; no clear D. The V end was cut by 0 bases, the J end by 2 bases, with 10 bases between. The CDR3 covers 16 residues. Germline assignment: CDR1 MRHNA and CDR2 SNTAGT. The CDR3 DNA is TGTGCCAGCAGTGACTCGCCCGGTCTAAACACCGGGGAGCTGTTTTTT. Translated: CASSDSPGLNTGELFF.

This clone occurred once. The V and J genes are TRBV28 and TRBJ2-2, with 9 nucleotides matching TRBD2. Germline lookup yields CDR1 MDHEN and CDR2 SYDVKM. V lost 7 bases and J lost 4; bases outside the gene matches: 7. The CDR3 is 15 amino acids. Written as DNA, the CDR3 is TGTGCCAGCATCCTCAGCGGGGGGATCACCGGGGAGCTGTTTTTT. Its protein is CASILSGGITGELFF. Full variable domain (remainder filled in from reference TRBV28 and TRBJ2-2): DVKVTQSSRYLVKRTGEKVFLECVQDMDHENMFWYRQDPGLGLRLIYFSYDVKMKEKGDIPEGYSVSREKKERFSLILESASTNQTSMYLCASILSGGITGELFFGEGSRLTVL.

V gene TRBV10-3 combines with J gene TRBJ2-7; TRBD1 aligns across 9 bases. Germline V gene lookup returns CDR1 ENHRY and CDR2 SYGVKD. CDR3 length equals 15 residues. The junction had 5 bases not matched to a gene; V was cut back by 2 bases and J by 3 bases. The CDR3, as DNA: TGTGCCATCAGTGAGGGACAGGGGTCGGGCTACGAGCAGTACTTC. This sequence encodes CAISEGQGSGYEQYF.

This chain joins TRBV5-1 and TRBJ1-1; D remains unclear. Germline CDR1 reads SGHRS; CDR2 reads YFSETQ. The V gene lost 3 bases and the J gene lost 4 bases, with 16 bases spanning the gap. The CDR3 sequence is 15 residues long. In nucleotides, the CDR3 is TGCGCCAGCAGCTCCCAGGCCTCCCGTGGCACTGAAGCTTTCTTT. Its translation: CASSSQASRGTEAFF.

J is TRBJ2-2 and V is TRBV5-1; TRBD1 is a possible D gene (6 bases). Germline V gives CDR1 SGHRS, CDR2 YFSETQ. This CDR3 is 14 amino acids long. The V end lost 6 bases, the J end lost 4 bases, and 13 bases lay between the germline ends. CDR3 in DNA: TGCGCCAGCAAACGGACAGTGAGCACCGGGGAGCTGTTTTTT. It specifies CASKRTVSTGELFF.

The rearrangement uses TRBV27 and TRBJ1-1; 8 nucleotides line up with TRBD1. Germline trimming cut 6 bases from V and 4 bases from J; bases unmatched to any gene: 4. Germline V gene data show CDR1 as MNHEY and CDR2 as SMNVEV (reference sequence). The CDR3 spans 13 residues. The CDR3 coding sequence is TGTGCCAGCAGACCTACAGGGGGCACTGAAGCTTTCTTT. This codes for CASRPTGGTEAFF.

Of note for this clone: Other DNA sequences in the same sample also yield this CDR3. The chain carries TRBV30 and TRBJ2-2, with D unclear. The CDR3 covers 14 residues. Trimming pared 0 bases from V and 2 bases from J, leaving 7 bases between. CDR1 and CDR2 from the germline V gene are GTSNPN and SVGIG (reference sequence). The CDR3 bases are TGTGCCTGGAGTGTTCTAGTTAACACCGGGGAGCTGTTTTTT. Protein product: CAWSVLVNTGELFF.

This CDR3 is CAWRLTGGVGYTF. The CDR3 region has the DNA TGTGCCTGGAGGCTGACAGGGGGGGTTGGCTACACCTTC. The rearrangement uses TRBV30 and TRBJ1-2; 9 bases are a match to TRBD1. V was clipped by 3 bases and J by 7 bases; unmatched bases: 6. Germline assignment: CDR1 GTSNPN and CDR2 SVGIG (reference sequence). The CDR3 has 13 residues.

The chain joins TRBV18 to TRBJ1-5; 8 bases are a match to TRBD1. The ends lost 3 bases at V and 4 bases at J; junction bases unmatched: 5. CDR1 is KGHSH, CDR2 LQKENI, per germline. This CDR3 spans 15 amino acids. Written as DNA, the CDR3 is TGTGCCAGCTCACCGGGGACAGGCTTTAATCAGCCCCAGCATTTT. Amino acid sequence: CASSPGTGFNQPQHF.

The chain employs TRBV6-4 and TRBJ2-5; 9 nucleotides match TRBD2. Trimming took 4 bases from V and 3 from J; bases not matched to a gene: 3. The CDR3 runs 14 residues. Germline CDR1 MRHNA, CDR2 SNTAGT. The CDR3 DNA follows: TGTGCCAGCAGTGTGGCGGGAGGGAAAGAGACCCAGTACTTC. Protein: CASSVAGGKETQYF.

In DNA, the CDR3 is TGTGCCAGCAGACCTAGCGGGGGGCCGCACGAGCAGTACTTC. Protein product: CASRPSGGPHEQYF. This chain joins TRBV27 and TRBJ2-7; TRBD2 matches at 11 bases. V lost 6 bases and J lost 5; bases outside the gene matches: 6. CDR1 is MNHEY and CDR2 is SMNVEV in the germline V gene (reference sequence). This CDR3 spans 14 amino acids.

This chain uses TRBV19 with TRBJ2-5; possibly TRBD2 for D (5 bases). The CDR3 extends over 13 amino acids. Trimming shortened V by 3 bases and J by 4 bases, and 9 bases separated the two germline ends. Germline assignment: CDR1 LNHDA and CDR2 SQIVND (reference sequence). CDR3 bases: TGTGCCAGTAGTATGGGCGAGGGAGAGACCCAGTACTTC. Its protein is CASSMGEGETQYF.

The chain has TRBV7-3 and TRBJ2-3, with 15 positions matching TRBD2. Per germline, CDR1 SGHTA and CDR2 FQGTGA. J gave up 1 base and V 4 bases, and 6 bases lay outside the gene matches. The CDR3 sequence is 18 residues long. In nucleotides, the CDR3 is TGTGCCAGCAGCTCAGGACTAGCGGGGGGGCCGGGCACAGATACGCAGTATTTT. As protein: CASSSGLAGGPGTDTQYF. The full variable domain, with the rest looked up from reference TRBV7-3 and TRBJ2-3, is GAGVSQTPSNKVTEKGKYVELRCDPISGHTALYWYRQSLGQGPEFLIYFQGTGAADDSGLPNDRFFAVRPEGSVSTLKIQRTERGDSAVYLCASSSGLAGGPGTDTQYFGPGTRLTVL.

The V and J genes are TRBV24-1 and TRBJ2-7, with a tentative D call TRBD1 (6 bases). The ends were cut back, 1 base at V and 6 bases at J, with 12 bases in the middle. This CDR3 has 14 residues. Germline V lookup: CDR1 KGHDR, CDR2 SFDVKD. This CDR3 is CATSDLPGVGEQYF. The CDR3 DNA follows: TGTGCCACCAGTGATTTACCAGGGGTCGGCGAGCAGTACTTC.

This clone was detected a few times. The CDR3 DNA reads as TGCGCCAGCAGCGGCGCCTGGCAGGGAGGTCTTGAAGACACTGAAGCTTTCTTT. Translated, it gives CASSGAWQGGLEDTEAFF. V is TRBV5-1 and J is TRBJ1-1; weak D call: TRBD1 (5 bases). CDR3 size: 18 residues. Germline-derived CDR1 and CDR2 are SGHRS and YFSETQ. The germline V and J ends were trimmed by 4 bases and 3 bases, with 25 bases remaining between them.

This chain connects TRBV27 to TRBJ1-2; 9 bases agree with TRBD1. Germline V gives CDR1 MNHEY, CDR2 SMNVEV (reference sequence). This CDR3 has 15 residues. Losses at the gene ends were 4 bases for V and 3 bases for J; bases not matched to a gene: 6. This CDR3 is CASSYRGRFDYGYTF. Written as DNA, the CDR3 is TGTGCCAGCAGTTACAGGGGGCGATTCGACTATGGCTACACCTTC.